One sample yielded the 10 T cell receptor beta chains listed below, sequenced in a study of T cells in Graves' hyperthyroidism and ophthalmopathy. RNA transcripts gave rise to amplified TCR beta CDR3 regions. First-round RT-PCR with HTBI primers amplified the TCR CDR3 region. TCRdb processed the multiplex PCR reads anew with MiXCR; each CDR3 protein has one entry. This sample carries 400,000 to 600,000 distinct CDR3 sequences, 15% to 20% of them seen once, and the ten largest clones take about 29%. Sequencing input: blood. The receptors were gathered from a woman aged 25 to 39 with Graves' ophthalmopathy.

CDR3 nucleotide sequence: TGTGCCAGCAGCTATACGACAGGTAGCGAGCAGTACTTC. It yields the protein CASSYTTGSEQYF. The V gene is TRBV6-1, the J gene TRBJ2-7; perhaps TRBD1 as D (6 bases). V was cut by 6 bases and J by 6 bases, with 15 bases left in between. The CDR3 length is 13 residues. Germline CDR1 reads MNHNS; CDR2 reads SASEGT.

There are many counts of this clonotype. The CDR3 coding sequence is TGTGCCAGCAGTTTGACAGGGGGCGTTCAGCCCCAGCATTTT. This codes for CASSLTGGVQPQHF. The V and J genes are TRBV12-3 or TRBV12-4 and TRBJ1-5; 10 bases align to TRBD1. V was clipped by 3 bases and J by 6 bases; unmatched bases: 2. The CDR3 consists of 14 residues.

This clonotype was seen a single time. The chain carries TRBV6-2 or TRBV6-3 and TRBJ2-5, with D possibly TRBD1 on 6 matching bases. The CDR3 is made up of 15 amino acids. Germline values: CDR1 MNHEY, CDR2 SVGEGT. Trimming removed 5 bases at V and 1 base at J, with 14 bases between. The DNA of the CDR3 is TGTGCCAGCAGTGGGGGCAGTGGGGGCCAAGAGACCCAGTACTTC. Its protein product is CASSGGSGGQETQYF.

This clonotype was picked up many times. This rearrangement joins TRBV6-2 or TRBV6-3 to TRBJ2-7, with a possible D match to TRBD1 (6 bases). The CDR3 is made up of 13 amino acids. CDR1 and CDR2 (germline): MNHEY, SVGEGT. Trimming left V 7 bases short and J 2 bases short, with 12 bases between. The CDR3 DNA is TGTGCCAGCAACCTGGGACATACCTACGAGCAGTACTTC. It translates to CASNLGHTYEQYF.

This clonotype showed up just a few times. J is TRBJ2-5 and V is TRBV7-9, with a possible D match to TRBD2 (5 bases). CDR3 length: 14 residues. With 1 base removed from V and 1 base from J, the gap between germline ends came to 7 bases. Germline V CDR1 and CDR2: SEHNR, FQNEAQ (reference sequence). The DNA for the CDR3 is TGTGCCAGCAGCTTAGTTAGCGTCCAAGAGACCCAGTACTTC. Translated: CASSLVSVQETQYF.

This sequence joins TRBV15 and TRBJ2-3; 7 positions match TRBD2. Germline V gives CDR1 LNHNV, CDR2 YYDKDF (reference sequence). Trimming at V came to 4 bases and at J to 6 bases, leaving 7 bases not matched to a gene. The CDR3 consists of 14 residues. The chain's CDR3 is CATSTGLVYDTQYF. The CDR3 DNA sequence: TGTGCCACCAGCACAGGACTAGTTTACGATACGCAGTATTTT.

In this sample, this clonotype turned up a few times. The chain carries TRBV28 and TRBJ1-5; 7 bases match TRBD1. Germline V gives CDR1 MDHEN, CDR2 SYDVKM. With 4 bases clipped from V and 2 bases from J, the junction kept 14 bases outside the gene matches. The CDR3 has 18 residues. The CDR3 loop reads CASSSTTGTVDGNQPQHF. In DNA, the CDR3 is TGTGCCAGCAGTTCCACCACCGGGACAGTGGACGGCAATCAGCCCCAGCATTTT.

This clonotype was recorded at least ten times. The chain is built from TRBV5-4 and TRBJ1-1, with D perhaps matching TRBD1 (5 bases). Germline lookup yields CDR1 SGHNT and CDR2 YYREEE (reference sequence). This CDR3 region has 15 residues. Trimming removed 0 bases from V and 4 bases from J, with 13 bases in between. The CDR3 protein is CASSLDGGGSTEAFF. The CDR3, as DNA: TGTGCCAGCAGCTTGGATGGGGGGGGGAGCACTGAAGCTTTCTTT.

This clonotype was observed at least ten times. This rearrangement joins TRBV6-2 or TRBV6-3 to TRBJ2-7; tentatively, D is TRBD2 (6 bases). Deletions cut 3 bases from V and 3 bases from J, with 12 bases between. Germline-derived CDR1 and CDR2 are MNHEY and SVGEGT. The CDR3 is made up of 14 amino acids. In DNA, the CDR3 is TGTGCCAGCAGTTATACGGGAGTTCGCTACGAGCAGTACTTC. Its protein is CASSYTGVRYEQYF.

The CDR3 protein is CSARDKRRVSYNEQFF. For the CDR3, the DNA is TGCAGTGCTAGAGATAAAAGACGGGTATCCTACAATGAGCAGTTCTTC. The chain recombines TRBV20-1 with TRBJ2-1; D gene unclear. The CDR3 length is 16 residues. Germline V gene lookup returns CDR1 DFQATT and CDR2 SNEGSKA (reference sequence). V was cut by 0 bases and J by 1 base, with 13 bases left in between.